This T cell receptor beta chain was recovered during a study of beta chain features in type 1 diabetes. Findings of the study overall: Among type 1 diabetes patients, VDJ junctions had fewer insertions and more deletions. Within each of all four CD4+ subsets, Type 1 diabetes patients had TCRB CDR3s that were moderately but significantly shorter. Shorter templates might be favored by PCR, and equally so in patients and in controls.

On average, the one heparinised blood draw given by each donor was about 116 mL. Deletions cut 2 bases from V and 5 bases from J, with 13 bases between. The CDR3 runs 15 residues. Germline CDR1 is MNHNY and CDR2 is SVGAGI (reference sequence). Reverse transcription of all isolated RNA meant that expressed TCRB transcripts were sequenced. Clones were read by immunoSEQ multiplex PCR, and TCRdb kept only the in-frame ones, dropping some. In the table there are 400,000 to 600,000 clones, 25% to 35% of which are singletons. This clone appeared a few times. The antigen remains unidentified. The chain uses TRBV6-6 and TRBJ2-1; D is possibly TRBD2 (6 bases). Sequenced input: naive CD4+ T cells from blood. The clonotype comes from a man younger than 35 in good health. The CDR3 DNA sequence: TGTGCCAGCAGTTACGTGGGAGGATGGGACAATGAGCAGTTCTTC. This encodes CASSYVGGWDNEQFF.